The 23 T cell receptor beta chains below come from one sample, sequenced in a study of molecular identifiers for immune sequencing clone quantification (dated 2018 in TCRdb). Library construction relied on PCR. The listed sequencing device is Illumina HiSeq 4000. TCRdb passed the public sequencing reads through fastp at Q25 and MiXCR, retaining productive beta sequences. Each CDR3 protein gets just one entry, which takes the most common genes and DNA from the rows behind it. Across this sample there are around 20,000 distinct CDR3 sequences, with about 15% seen only once. Together, the top ten hold around 1% of the sample. The sequenced material came from naive CD8+ T cells from blood, with Jurkat cell RNA spiked in. The sample's cell subset or site label, decoded: FACS-sorted CD8+CD4-CCR7+CD45RA+ naive T cells. The origin of the receptors is a human donor in good health. Some libraries in this study had Jurkat cell RNA spiked in.

Notes on this clonotype: Germline is not matched at one junction end, which may reflect a read error. The V gene is TRBV5-1, the J gene TRBJ2-5; TRBD1 matches at 7 bases. The length of the CDR3 is 17 residues. Germline loops: CDR1 SGHRS, CDR2 YFSETQ. The CDR3 protein is CASSLQPTGTLQGTQYF. The CDR3 bases are TGCGCCAGCAGCCTGCAACCGACAGGGACCCTCCAAGGGACCCAGTACTTC. The full variable domain, rest sourced from reference TRBV5-1 and TRBJ2-5, is KAGVTQTPRYLIKTRGQQVTLSCSPISGHRSVSWYQQTPGQGLQFLFEYFSETQRNKGNFPGRFSGRQFSNSRSEMNVSTLELGDSALYLCASSLQPTGTLQGTQYFGPGTRLLVL.

This clonotype has at least ten counts. The V and J genes are TRBV7-2 and TRBJ2-2; D unclear. The germline V gene encodes CDR1 SGHTA and CDR2 FQGNSA. V dropped 0 bases and J dropped 3 bases, with 17 bases sitting between them. The CDR3 is 18 residues long. CDR3 sequence (DNA): TGTGCCAGCAGCTTAGCGGGCGCGGAGCGACTGGACACCGGGGAGCTGTTTTTT. As protein: CASSLAGAERLDTGELFF.

This clonotype was observed many times. The V and J genes are TRBV5-6 and TRBJ1-5, with 8 bases identical to TRBD1. V lost 2 bases, J lost 2 bases, and 3 bases stayed unmatched. There are 15 residues in the CDR3. From germline, CDR1 is SGHDT and CDR2 YYEEEE. CDR3 amino acids: CASSFWGQGNQPQHF. CDR3 sequence (DNA): TGTGCCAGCAGCTTTTGGGGACAGGGCAATCAGCCCCAGCATTTT.

This clonotype was seen at least ten times. This chain connects TRBV13 to TRBJ2-7, with 7 bases identical to TRBD2. CDR3 length: 14 amino acids. Germline CDR1 and CDR2: PRHDT and FYEKMQ (reference sequence). V shed 6 bases, J shed 4 bases, and the junction held 9 bases outside the gene matches. The CDR3, as DNA: TGTGCCAGCAGACCCGGGACTAACCTTTACGAGCAGTACTTC. Its protein is CASRPGTNLYEQYF.

The table lists this clonotype with many counts. A read error may produce the germline difference seen at one junction end. The gene calls are TRBV20-1 and TRBJ1-6, with a tentative D call TRBD1 (5 bases). The CDR3 runs to 13 residues. Germline CDR1 and CDR2: DFQATT and SNEGSKA (reference sequence). The CDR3 reads CSARDPLGLPLHF. The CDR3 DNA follows: TGCAGTGCCAGAGACCCACTGGGGCTCCCCCTCCACTTT.

Many counts were recorded for this clonotype. V is TRBV7-8 and J is TRBJ1-5, with unresolved D. From germline, CDR1 is SGHVS and CDR2 FQNEAQ. Trimming removed 6 bases at V and 6 bases at J, with 9 bases between. CDR3 size: 12 residues. CDR3: CASSFMGQPQHF. In DNA, the CDR3 is TGTGCCAGCAGTTTCATGGGTCAGCCCCAGCATTTT.

This clonotype was seen a handful of times. Given a much more abundant clone one base away, this may be a read error. The chain links TRBV20-1 to TRBJ2-3; perhaps TRBD2 as D (7 bases). CDR1 is DFQATT, CDR2 SNEGSKA, per germline (reference sequence). This CDR3 region has 14 residues. The CDR3 here is CSSGGLPDTETQYF. The CDR3 bases are TGCAGCTCCGGGGGGCTACCTGACACAGAGACGCAGTATTTT.

There are a few counts of this clonotype. With a much larger clone just one base away, this may be a read error. V and J are TRBV9 and TRBJ2-7; tentatively, D is TRBD1 (6 bases). Germline V gene lookup returns CDR1 SGDLS and CDR2 YYNGEE. The ends were cut back, 0 bases at V and 9 bases at J, with 19 bases in the middle. There are 15 residues in the CDR3. The CDR3 sequence is CASSVAWPGAHGQYF. CDR3 sequence (DNA): TGTGCCAGCAGCGTAGCCTGGCCAGGGGCTCACGGGCAGTACTTC.

This clonotype has ten or more counts. The rearrangement links TRBV9 to TRBJ2-3; no reliable D call. Germline V gene data show CDR1 as SGDLS and CDR2 as YYNGEE. The V and J ends lost 1 base and 1 base respectively, with 10 bases between them. CDR3 length: 15 residues. The CDR3 region has the DNA TGTGCCAGCAGCGTACGCATTGCGGGCACAGATACGCAGTATTTT. Translating gives CASSVRIAGTDTQYF.

This clonotype was found many times. Relative to the germline gene, one junction end is altered; a read error may explain this. V and J are TRBV5-5 and TRBJ1-4, with a possible D match to TRBD1 (6 bases). The germline CDR1 and CDR2 sequences are SGHKS and YYEKEE (reference sequence). This CDR3 is 14 amino acids long. The CDR3 DNA reads TGTGCCAGCAGTTTGGACAGCTTTAATGAAAAACTGTTTTTT. It translates to CASSLDSFNEKLFF.

This clonotype was seen repeatedly, ten times or more. The chain joins TRBV11-2 to TRBJ2-1; D gene uncertain. The V gene lost 1 base and the J gene lost 4 bases, with 14 bases spanning the gap. The CDR3 is 16 residues long. The germline gives CDR1 SGHAT, CDR2 FQNNGV. CDR3 sequence: CASSLVVGSSYNEQFF. Here the CDR3 DNA reads TGTGCCAGCAGCTTAGTCGTGGGTTCATCATACAATGAGCAGTTCTTC.

The table lists this clonotype with many counts. The chain couples TRBV29-1 to TRBJ2-7, with D tentatively TRBD2 (5 bases). This CDR3 has 13 amino acids. Germline-derived CDR1 and CDR2 are SQVTM and ANQGSEA. V dropped 4 bases and J dropped 3 bases, with 13 bases sitting between them. CDR3 sequence reads: CSVVVPGSYEQYF. CDR3 DNA sequence: TGCAGCGTTGTGGTTCCGGGAAGCTACGAGCAGTACTTC.

This clonotype was counted at least ten times. V usage is TRBV13 and J usage is TRBJ2-1; 11 nucleotides align to TRBD2. The germline gives CDR1 PRHDT, CDR2 FYEKMQ (reference sequence). The CDR3 runs 17 residues. V was clipped by 5 bases and J by 0 bases; unmatched bases: 6. The CDR3 bases are TGTGCCAGCAGCACAGGACTAGCGGGCCGCTCCTACAATGAGCAGTTCTTC. It translates to CASSTGLAGRSYNEQFF.

The sample holds many counts of this clonotype. J is TRBJ2-7 and V is TRBV28; no reliable D call. The CDR3 loop spans 14 amino acids. Deletions cut 4 bases from V and 6 bases from J, with 16 bases between. CDR1 is MDHEN, CDR2 SYDVKM, per germline. CDR3 coding DNA: TGTGCCAGCAGTTCGACTCGTAGGGCAGGCGAGCAGTACTTC. It codes for CASSSTRRAGEQYF. The full variable domain, completed using reference TRBV28 and TRBJ2-7, is DVKVTQSSRYLVKRTGEKVFLECVQDMDHENMFWYRQDPGLGLRLIYFSYDVKMKEKGDIPEGYSVSREKKERFSLILESASTNQTSMYLCASSSTRRAGEQYFGPGTRLTVT.

In this sample, this clonotype turned up many times. The chain couples TRBV20-1 to TRBJ2-3; 7 nucleotides align to TRBD1. The CDR3 is 15 residues long. Germline V gene lookup returns CDR1 DFQATT and CDR2 SNEGSKA (reference sequence). The V and J ends lost 5 bases and 2 bases, in that order; junction bases with no gene match: 10. The CDR3 bases are TGCAGTGCTGAAGCGTCGGGACAGTCCACAGATACGCAGTATTTT. Encoded protein: CSAEASGQSTDTQYF.

This clonotype was seen at least ten times. This sequence joins TRBV7-9 and TRBJ2-7; a weak D match, TRBD2 (6 bases). Germline V gives CDR1 SEHNR, CDR2 FQNEAQ (reference sequence). V lost 5 bases and J lost 6, with 14 bases in between. This CDR3 is 13 amino acids long. The CDR3 region is CASSLTTGGEQYF. The CDR3 region has the DNA TGTGCCAGCAGCCTCACGACCGGGGGCGAGCAGTACTTC.

This clonotype is classed as medium-sized. V gene TRBV29-1 combines with J gene TRBJ2-2; D not resolved. The CDR3 has 13 amino acids. V lost 7 bases to trimming and J lost 0 bases, with 9 bases between them. Germline assignment: CDR1 SQVTM and CDR2 ANQGSEA. CDR3 in amino acids: CSAGGANTGELFF. CDR3 coding DNA: TGCAGCGCCGGTGGGGCGAACACCGGGGAGCTGTTTTTT.

A word on this clonotype: This may come from a read error, since a much larger clone is one base off. The chain is built from TRBV13 and TRBJ2-3, with D perhaps matching TRBD2 (6 bases). Germline CDR1 is PRHDT and CDR2 is FYEKMQ (reference sequence). Trimming cost V 4 bases and J 4 bases, with 21 bases left between them. This CDR3 comprises 17 residues. The CDR3 nucleotides read TGTGCCAGCAGCTCAGGGTCGCCCGGGGGTGCTGCAGATACGCAGTATTTT. Amino acid sequence: CASSSGSPGGAADTQYF.

This clonotype was seen many times. The rearrangement links TRBV28 to TRBJ2-5; 7 bases fit TRBD2. The germline CDR1 and CDR2 sequences are MDHEN and SYDVKM. CDR3 length: 15 amino acids. Unmatched junction bases numbered 4, after V lost 2 bases and J lost 1 base. CDR3 coding DNA: TGTGCCAGCAGTTTAGCGGGAGTCGCCCAAGAGACCCAGTACTTC. This gives the protein CASSLAGVAQETQYF.

This clonotype occurred once. Since a much larger clone is just one base distant, this may be a read error. This chain links TRBV30 with TRBJ2-7; the D gene is possibly TRBD2 (5 bases). CDR3 size: 15 residues. Germline lookup yields CDR1 GTSNPN and CDR2 SVGIG (reference sequence). The CDR3 protein is CAWSLAITGSYGQYF. CDR3 nucleotides: TGTGCCTGGAGTCTTGCAATTACGGGGTCCTACGGGCAGTACTTC.

Points on this clonotype: A much larger clone differs by one base, so this may be a read error. The chain joins TRBV27 to TRBJ2-3; D gene uncertain. Trimming left V 8 bases short and J 5 bases short, with 11 bases between. From germline, CDR1 is MNHEY and CDR2 SMNVEV (reference sequence). This CDR3 contains 12 residues. As DNA, the CDR3 is TGTGCCAGCGGGATGATCGGAGATACGCAGTATTTT. It yields the protein CASGMIGDTQYF.

This clonotype was picked up many times. This rearrangement joins TRBV6-5 to TRBJ1-1; D is perhaps TRBD1 (5 bases). The ends were cut back, 2 bases at V and 8 bases at J, with 12 bases in the middle. Per germline, CDR1 MNHEY and CDR2 SVGAGI. This CDR3 contains 13 residues. CDR3 sequence reads: CASSYIRQKEAFF. CDR3 coding DNA: TGTGCCAGCAGTTACATTCGACAGAAAGAAGCTTTCTTT.

With respect to this clonotype: The conserved phenylalanine or tryptophan is not found at the CDR3 terminus, so this likely reflects a read error. CDR3 loop: CAWSATGGLNTEAFC. As DNA, the CDR3 is TGTGCCTGGAGTGCCACAGGGGGCTTGAACACTGAAGCTTTCTGT. The chain is built from TRBV30 and TRBJ1-1, with 9 positions matching TRBD1. This CDR3 is 15 amino acids long. Germline V gene sequence: CDR1 GTSNPN, CDR2 SVGIG (reference sequence). J was trimmed by 0 bases and V by 1 base; bases with no gene match: 3.